Detailed here is one T cell receptor beta chain. This sample also contains other DNA sequences that code for the same CDR3. The CDR3 length is 12 residues. From germline, CDR1 is GTSNPN and CDR2 SVGIG (reference sequence). V was cut by 5 bases and J by 0 bases, with 6 bases left in between. This record belongs to a study of blood T cell repertoires in COVID-19. Study-wide background: The samples span acute and convalescent COVID-19 from the United States, Italy and Spain. Nucleic acid was either cDNA or gDNA, and it came from T cells, B-cell-depleted T cells, or PBMCs.

Authors' analysis steps: Reference gene primers were amplified, and this amplification served to estimate nucleated cell counts. TCRdb's table, derived via immunoSEQ multiplex PCR, lists solely in-frame clones and lacks some. The DNA was the basis for D and trimming; V, J and clone size are from that table. The table shows 100,000 or so clones, with approximately 85% occurring only once. The rearrangement joins TRBV30 to TRBJ2-3; perhaps TRBD1 as D (5 bases). The sample taken for sequencing was peripheral blood. This receptor was identified in a man aged 45-65 years with acute or convalescent COVID-19. The CDR3 DNA reads TGTGCCTGGGGGGCTAGCACAGATACGCAGTATTTT. It yields the protein CAWGASTDTQYF.